Listed below are T cell receptor beta chains from one sample, sequenced in a study of cytomegalovirus exposure and HLA in healthy donors. The data were produced by immunoSEQ multiplex PCR, yet TCRdb's version contains in-frame clones alone and is incomplete. The data show 100,000 to 150,000 clones, with roughly 80% seen just once and approximately 4% held by the top ten. The sample consisted of PBMCs. The receptors were gathered from a woman between 35 and 50 years old in good health and CMV-seronegative. Each CDR3 is given with its conserved first and last residue. A D gene is named only where the DNA matches it firmly. The size of a clone is reported for some rows only, either as once, few or many, or as a class for expanded clones.

TRBV15,NA,TRBJ2-6,NA,TGTGCCACCAGCAGAGGGGCCCGATCTGGGGCCAACGTCCTGACTTTC,CATSRGARSGANVLTF
TRBV5-1,TRBD1,TRBJ2-3,NA,TGCGCCAGCAGCTATAGACAGGGGACAGATACGCAGTATTTT,CASSYRQGTDTQYF
TRBV19,NA,TRBJ1-5,NA,TGTGCCAGTAGTACTGGGGCGGCAGGCAATCAGCCCCAGCATTTT,CASSTGAAGNQPQHF
TRBV7-9,TRBD1,TRBJ2-5,NA,TGTGCCAGCCACCCAACCGCAGGGGGCCCTACCCAGTACTTC,CASHPTAGGPTQYF
TRBV7-2,NA,TRBJ1-2,NA,TGTGCCAGCAGGGCCCCCTCGGGCTATGGCTACACCTTC,CASRAPSGYGYTF
TRBV6-1,NA,TRBJ2-1,NA,TGTGCCAGCAGTGGAACGCGGGCCTCCTACAATGAGCAGTTCTTC,CASSGTRASYNEQFF
TRBV5-1,NA,TRBJ2-2,NA,TGCGCCAGCAGCACCACAGTAAATACCGGGGAGCTGTTTTTT,CASSTTVNTGELFF
TRBV9,TRBD1,TRBJ1-4,few,TGTGCCAGCAGCCCCCAGGACAGGGGAGGTGAAAAACTGTTTTTT,CASSPQDRGGEKLFF
TRBV7-6,TRBD2,TRBJ2-7,NA,TGTGCCAGCAGCCTGGGGCTAGCGGGAGCCGAGCAGTACTTC,CASSLGLAGAEQYF
TRBV18,NA,TRBJ1-2,NA,TGTGCCAGCTCACCAAACCCCGGGGACTATGGCTACACCTTC,CASSPNPGDYGYTF
TRBV4-3,NA,TRBJ1-4,NA,TGCGCCAGCAGCCAAGTGGGCACGAATGAAAAACTGTTTTTT,CASSQVGTNEKLFF
TRBV27,TRBD2,TRBJ2-1,NA,TGTGCCAGCAGTTTTGCGAGACTAGCGGATTTCAATGAGCAGTTCTTC,CASSFARLADFNEQFF
TRBV2,NA,TRBJ1-5,NA,TGTGCCAGCAGTGGGCCGGGGACAAATCAGCCCCAGCATTTT,CASSGPGTNQPQHF
TRBV4-1,NA,TRBJ1-4,NA,TGCGCCAGCAGCCAAGAGGCCCGGGGGAGTGAAAAACTGTTTTTT,CASSQEARGSEKLFF